Described below is a single T cell receptor (beta chain) sequence and its context. The antigen is undetermined. The entry originates in a study of T cells in localized non-small cell lung cancer. Study-level findings and limits: Exceeding tumor, uninvolved adjacent lung had the highest T cell clonality. Those with higher blood T cell density had longer overall survival. Sequencing, confined to only one tumor region, leaves heterogeneity possible. The appearance of a median about 60 of the top 100 tumor clones was seen in adjacent lung.

The germline CDR1 and CDR2 sequences are SGHAT and FQNNGV. Trimming removed 0 bases at V and 8 bases at J, with 13 bases between. CDR3 size: 15 residues. Method: immunoSEQ multiplex PCR; TCRdb's copy keeps in-frame clones and lacks some. The repertoire holds fewer than 40,000 clones, with nearly 80% as singletons. Sequenced material: peripheral blood, taken before any cancer treatment. The receptor's source is a male donor aged 60 or over with stage II squamous cell lung carcinoma. The chain carries TRBV11-2 and TRBJ1-4, with a weak D call TRBD1 (5 bases). CDR3 nucleotides: TGTGCCAGCAGCTTAGATGACATTAAGGGGGAAAAACTGTTTTTT. Its translation is CASSLDDIKGEKLFF.